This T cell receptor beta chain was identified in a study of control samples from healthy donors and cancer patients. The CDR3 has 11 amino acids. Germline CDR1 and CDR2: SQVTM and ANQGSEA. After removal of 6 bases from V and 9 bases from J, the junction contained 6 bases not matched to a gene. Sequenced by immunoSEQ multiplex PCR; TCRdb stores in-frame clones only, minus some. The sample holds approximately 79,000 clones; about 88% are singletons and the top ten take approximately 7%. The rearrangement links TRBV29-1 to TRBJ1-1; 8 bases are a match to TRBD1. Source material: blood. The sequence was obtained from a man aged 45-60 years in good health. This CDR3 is CSVDGQGKAFF. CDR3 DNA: TGCAGCGTCGACGGACAGGGCAAAGCTTTCTTT.